Given below is one T cell receptor (beta chain) in context. The table came from immunoSEQ multiplex PCR; TCRdb's copy has only in-frame clones and leaves some out. This table holds roughly 230,000 clones, around four fifths found once. Seattle's cohort entered during active infection and was followed longitudinally. The data were obtained in a study of blood T cell repertoires in COVID-19. Study information: Italy, Spain and the United States were the sources of the convalescent and acute COVID-19 samples.

CDR3 length equals 11 residues. The V gene lost 5 bases and the J gene lost 10 bases, with 8 bases spanning the gap. Germline lookup yields CDR1 SNHLY and CDR2 FYNNEI. What was sequenced was peripheral blood. This rearrangement joins TRBV2 to TRBJ2-2; no firm D call. The TCR originated in a woman aged 80 or over with COVID-19, enrolled during active disease. CDR3 sequence reads: CASSMATELFF. CDR3 bases: TGTGCCAGCAGTATGGCAACGGAGCTGTTTTTT.